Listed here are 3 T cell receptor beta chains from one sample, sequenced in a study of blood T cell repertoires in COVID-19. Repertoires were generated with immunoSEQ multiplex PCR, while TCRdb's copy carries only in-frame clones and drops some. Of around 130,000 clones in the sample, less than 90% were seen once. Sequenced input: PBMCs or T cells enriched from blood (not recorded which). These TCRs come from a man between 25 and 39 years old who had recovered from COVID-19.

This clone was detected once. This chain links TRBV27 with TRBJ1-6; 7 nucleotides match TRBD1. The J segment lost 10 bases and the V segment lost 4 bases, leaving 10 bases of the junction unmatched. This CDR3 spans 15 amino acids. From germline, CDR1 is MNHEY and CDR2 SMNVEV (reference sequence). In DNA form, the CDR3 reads TGTGCCAGCAGTTGGGGAACAGGGGTCCACTCACCCCTCCACTTT. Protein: CASSWGTGVHSPLHF.

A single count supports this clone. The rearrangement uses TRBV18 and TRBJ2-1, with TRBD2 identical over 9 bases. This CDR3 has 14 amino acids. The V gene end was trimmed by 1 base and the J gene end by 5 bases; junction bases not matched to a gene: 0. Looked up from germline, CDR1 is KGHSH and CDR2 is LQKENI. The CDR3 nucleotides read TGTGCCAGCTCACCACGGACTAGCGACAATGAGCAGTTCTTC. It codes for CASSPRTSDNEQFF.

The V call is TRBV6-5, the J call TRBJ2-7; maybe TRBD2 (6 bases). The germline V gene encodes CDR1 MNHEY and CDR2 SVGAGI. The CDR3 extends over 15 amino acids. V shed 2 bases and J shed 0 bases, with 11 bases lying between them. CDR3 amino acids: CASSYLLGGSYEQYF. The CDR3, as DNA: TGTGCCAGCAGTTACCTCCTGGGGGGCTCCTACGAGCAGTACTTC.